This T cell receptor beta chain was documented in a study of T cell responses to AZD1222 COVID-19 vaccine. Study-level findings and limits: Spike-wide coverage was observed for vaccine-associated CD4 TCRs, with dominant responses at 160-218 and 743-854. An increase in Spike-specific TCR breadth and depth was observed after two AZD1222 doses. Repertoire samples came only from after the peak T cell response. Among the donors, most were white British and more were female, and clonal diversity was possibly underestimated.

From germline, CDR1 is MNHEY and CDR2 SVGAGI. With V trimmed by 2 bases and J by 4 bases, 7 bases remained unmatched. CDR3 length: 15 amino acids. TCRdb's table, derived via immunoSEQ multiplex PCR, lists solely in-frame clones and lacks some. The sample has approximately 92,000 clones, 86% seen once; the top ten hold about 9.4%. Notes on this clone: Its target is unknown.

This sequence originates from an adult in good health. The specimen was peripheral blood, collected on day 0 of AZD1222 vaccination. The rearrangement joins TRBV6-5 to TRBJ1-2; TRBD1 matches at 7 bases. CDR3 sequence (DNA): TGTGCCAGCAGTTACGACCTGACAGGGAGCTATGGCTACACCTTC. Amino acid sequence: CASSYDLTGSYGYTF.